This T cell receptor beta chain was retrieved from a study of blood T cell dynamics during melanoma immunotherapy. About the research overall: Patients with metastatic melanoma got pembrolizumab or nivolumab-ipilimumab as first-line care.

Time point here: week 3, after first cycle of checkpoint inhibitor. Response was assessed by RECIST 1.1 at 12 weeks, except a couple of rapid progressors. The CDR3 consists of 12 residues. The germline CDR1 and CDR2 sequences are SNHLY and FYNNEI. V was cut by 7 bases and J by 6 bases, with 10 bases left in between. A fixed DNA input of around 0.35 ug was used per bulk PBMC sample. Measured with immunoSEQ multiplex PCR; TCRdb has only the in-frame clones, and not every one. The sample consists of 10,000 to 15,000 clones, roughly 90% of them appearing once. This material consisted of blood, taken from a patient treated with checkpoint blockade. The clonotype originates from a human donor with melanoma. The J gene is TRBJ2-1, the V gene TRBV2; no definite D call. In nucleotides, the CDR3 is TGTGCCAGCAAAGAGTCCCCCAATGAGCAGTTCTTC. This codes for CASKESPNEQFF. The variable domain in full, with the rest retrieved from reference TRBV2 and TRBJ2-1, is EPEVTQTPSHQVTQMGQEVILRCVPISNHLYFYWYRQILGQKVEFLVSFYNNEISEKSEIFDDQFSVERPDGSNFTLKIRSTKLEDSAMYFCASKESPNEQFFGPGTRLTVL.